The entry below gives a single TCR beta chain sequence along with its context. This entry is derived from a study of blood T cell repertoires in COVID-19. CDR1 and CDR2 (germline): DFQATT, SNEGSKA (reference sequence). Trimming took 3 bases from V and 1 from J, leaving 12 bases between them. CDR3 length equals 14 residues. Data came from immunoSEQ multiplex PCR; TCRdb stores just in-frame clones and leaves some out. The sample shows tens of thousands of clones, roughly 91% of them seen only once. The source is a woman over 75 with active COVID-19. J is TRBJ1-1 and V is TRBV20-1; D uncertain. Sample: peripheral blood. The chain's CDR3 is CSASKFEANTEAFF. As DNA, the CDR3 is TGCAGTGCTAGTAAATTTGAGGCGAACACTGAAGCTTTCTTT.